Listed here is a single TCR beta chain. Its antigen has not been determined. This specimen comes from a study of monozygotic twins with inflammatory bowel disease (dated by TCRdb to the late 2010s). The study in broad terms: The full study comprised about 28 monozygotic twin pairs: nine German pairs (four IBD-concordant, five IBD-discordant) and 19 IBD-discordant Danish pairs. Within discordant pairs, disease-associated traits were sought mainly by comparing IBD patients with their genetically identical healthy co-twins. Each individual had, on average, about 151 000 unique TCRalpha sequences and 181 000 unique TCRbeta sequences available for analysis. Study-level results and caveats: Background noise and inter-individual variability may have been introduced into the repertoires by the differing immunosuppressive treatments among patients. The analysis was unable to tell different T cell subtypes apart. Compared with healthy twins, IBD patients shared fewer clonotypes with other individuals, and the difference was most pronounced in patients with signs of disease activity. No difference in repertoire similarity was observed between concordant and discordant twins, possibly owing to limited statistical power. Measured by the inverse Simpson index, TCRbeta repertoire diversity was lower in IBD patients than in their healthy co-twins. No single strong signal or clonotype linked to IBD turned up in the results, so the idea that one exists was not supported.

Reading the germline V gene (reference sequence) gives CDR1 MNHEY and CDR2 SMNVEV. Inclusive of the bounding cysteine and phenylalanine, the CDR3 is 14 residues long. The protein alone is recorded here. From each donor, an approximately 2.5 ml peripheral blood sample was drawn into PAXgene tubes and stored at -80 degrees C. Without any T cell sorting, total RNA was extracted from whole blood using the PAXgene blood miRNA kit on an automated QIAcube. Peripheral blood from monozygotic twin pairs concordant or discordant for inflammatory bowel disease was subjected to deep TCRalpha and TCRbeta repertoire profiling with unique molecular barcoding. Smoking habits were recorded for all twin pairs, and individuals were classified as current, former or never smokers. The library was prepared using 5' RACE. For each TCR library, around 3,800 ng of total RNA was used. For each sample, cDNA synthesis was carried out in eight separate reactions using SMARTScribe reverse transcriptase. During cDNA synthesis, template switching introduced unique molecular identifiers that contained a 6-nucleotide sample barcode. Amplification of TCRalpha and TCRbeta cDNA involved two nested PCRs of approximately 17 and 9 cycles, and each PCR was followed by bead purification. Before amplification, cDNA was treated with uracil DNA-glycosylase and purified using the QIAquick PCR purification kit. The second PCR was the step at which Illumina TruSeq-compatible adapters and sample-specific barcodes were added. TapeStation and Qubit were used to check library quality and concentration, and around 5.3 ng of each library was pooled. Sequencing of the pooled libraries was done on an Illumina HiSeq2500 single-index Rapid Run using custom sequencing primers and 2 x 100 bp reads. Turning to the authors' computational methods: UMI-based consensus assembly with MiGEC version 1.2.6 was used to correct PCR and sequencing errors. V(D)J alignment, clonotype assembly and CDR3 extraction were performed with MiXCR version 2.1.1. Gene usage, clonotype sharing and MAIT/NKT TCR abundance were normalised by analysing the top 1000, 10 000 and 20 000 clonotypes per sample. After downsampling to 27 000 UMIs, diversity was calculated as the inverse Simpson index using the vegan R package. Paired Mann-Whitney U tests on discordant twin pairs were used, with Benjamini-Hochberg multiple-testing correction. TCRdb reprocessed the raw reads; every CDR3 protein sequence is a single record, and DNA is not supplied. TCRdb's processing, not the authors', yielded these V and J calls. The table for this sample lists approximately 400,000 distinct CDR3 sequences. The leading ten clones occupy 2% to 3% of the sample.

The TCR was taken from a human donor with ulcerative colitis or Crohn's disease, or a healthy co-twin of an affected twin (not recorded which). The sequenced sample consisted of blood. The chain is encoded by TRBV27 joined to TRBJ1-1. This receptor has the CDR3 CASSTRSRNTEAFF.